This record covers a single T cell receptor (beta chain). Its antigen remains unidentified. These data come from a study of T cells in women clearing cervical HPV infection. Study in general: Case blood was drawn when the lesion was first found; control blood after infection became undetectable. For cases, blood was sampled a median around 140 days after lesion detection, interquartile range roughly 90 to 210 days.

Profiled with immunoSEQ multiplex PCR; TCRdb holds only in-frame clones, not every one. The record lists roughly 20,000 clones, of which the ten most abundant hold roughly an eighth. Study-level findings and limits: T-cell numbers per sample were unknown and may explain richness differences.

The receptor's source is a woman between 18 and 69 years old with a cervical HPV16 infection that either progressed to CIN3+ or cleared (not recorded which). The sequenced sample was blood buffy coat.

The CDR3 loop reads CASSPLGGGVESNQPQHF. The covered CDR3 bases are TGCGCCAGCAGCCCCCTCGGAGGAGGGGTTGAAAGCAATCAGCCC. This chain joins TRBV4-1 and TRBJ1-5; D possibly corresponds to TRBD1 (5 bases). The CDR3 extends 3 residues past the end of the read, so its final part is completed from the germline J gene. Germline-derived CDR1 and CDR2 are MGHRA and YSYEKL. With 4 bases removed from V and 1 base from J, the gap between germline ends came to 20 bases. CDR3 length equals 18 residues.